A selection of T cell receptor beta chains follows, all from one sample in a study of cytomegalovirus exposure and HLA in healthy donors. The data were produced by immunoSEQ multiplex PCR, yet TCRdb's version contains in-frame clones alone and is incomplete. Here the sample spans around 63,000 clones, approximately 80% being singletons. Sequenced input: PBMCs. Receptor source: a woman younger than 45 in good health and CMV-seronegative. The CDR3 runs from the conserved cysteine through the conserved F or W. Fields, in order: CDR3 DNA, CDR3 protein, D gene, J gene, V gene, clone size. D genes are given only for firm matches. Size values are once, few and many counts, or a class for expanded clones, and some rows have none.

CDR3 DNA: TGCGCCAGCAGCTTGGGACGGGACCAAGAGACCCAGTACTTC
CDR3 protein: CASSLGRDQETQYF
D gene: -
J gene: TRBJ2-5
V gene: TRBV5-1
clone size: -

CDR3 DNA: TGTGCCAGCAGCCCGGGGGACTCCAGGGAGCAGTACTTC
CDR3 protein: CASSPGDSREQYF
D gene: -
J gene: TRBJ2-7
V gene: TRBV9
clone size: -

CDR3 DNA: TGTGCCAGCAGCTCCAGGGTCCAAGACACCATATATTTT
CDR3 protein: CASSSRVQDTIYF
D gene: -
J gene: TRBJ1-3
V gene: TRBV7-2
clone size: -

CDR3 DNA: TGTGCCTGGAGTGTAGGTGGAGAGGGTGGCTACACCTTC
CDR3 protein: CAWSVGGEGGYTF
D gene: -
J gene: TRBJ1-2
V gene: TRBV30
clone size: -

CDR3 DNA: TGCGCCAGCAGCTTGATGCCGAGCGGGGGGAGCTCCTACAATGAGCAGTTCTTC
CDR3 protein: CASSLMPSGGSSYNEQFF
D gene: TRBD2
J gene: TRBJ2-1
V gene: TRBV5-1
clone size: -

CDR3 DNA: TGTGCCAGCAGTGCTGGCAGTTCCGCCTTAGGCTACACCTTC
CDR3 protein: CASSAGSSALGYTF
D gene: -
J gene: TRBJ1-2
V gene: TRBV25-1
clone size: -

CDR3 DNA: TGTGCCAGCAGCTTGGGGCCTTCTAGCTATGGCTACACCTTC
CDR3 protein: CASSLGPSSYGYTF
D gene: -
J gene: TRBJ1-2
V gene: TRBV7-3
clone size: -

CDR3 DNA: TGTGCCAGCAGGCCGACAGGAACCCTTAATTCACCCCTCCACTTT
CDR3 protein: CASRPTGTLNSPLHF
D gene: -
J gene: TRBJ1-6
V gene: TRBV6-5
clone size: -

CDR3 DNA: TGCGCCAGCAGCCGTTCGGGGGATCCTGAAGCTTTCTTT
CDR3 protein: CASSRSGDPEAFF
D gene: -
J gene: TRBJ1-1
V gene: TRBV4-1
clone size: -

CDR3 DNA: TGTGCCAGCTCACCTGACCTGACAGGGGAAGAGGGGACCCAGTACTTC
CDR3 protein: CASSPDLTGEEGTQYF
D gene: TRBD1
J gene: TRBJ2-5
V gene: TRBV18
clone size: -

CDR3 DNA: TGTGCCAGTAGTATAAACAGCGGTCCTAACTATGGCTACACCTTC
CDR3 protein: CASSINSGPNYGYTF
D gene: -
J gene: TRBJ1-2
V gene: TRBV19
clone size: -

CDR3 DNA: TGTGCCACCGCTTCAGGACTAGCCAAAAACATTCAGTACTTC
CDR3 protein: CATASGLAKNIQYF
D gene: -
J gene: TRBJ2-4
V gene: TRBV10-3
clone size: -

CDR3 DNA: TGCGCCAGCAGCTTGTACATCGGGGAGACCCAGTACTTC
CDR3 protein: CASSLYIGETQYF
D gene: -
J gene: TRBJ2-5
V gene: TRBV5-1
clone size: -

CDR3 DNA: TGTGCCAGCAGCTTAGAAAGGGGGACTGAAGCTTTCTTT
CDR3 protein: CASSLERGTEAFF
D gene: -
J gene: TRBJ1-1
V gene: TRBV7-8
clone size: -

CDR3 DNA: TGTGCCAGCAGCAAATCCGGGACAGGGTGGGAGCCCCAGCATTTT
CDR3 protein: CASSKSGTGWEPQHF
D gene: TRBD1
J gene: TRBJ1-5
V gene: TRBV7-2
clone size: -

CDR3 DNA: TGTGCCAGTAGTACCGGACTAGCGGGGGCCTACAATGAGCAGTTCTTC
CDR3 protein: CASSTGLAGAYNEQFF
D gene: TRBD2
J gene: TRBJ2-1
V gene: TRBV19
clone size: -

CDR3 DNA: TGTGCCAGCTCACCGCTGGCCCGCCTAGCGGGGACTAGCACAGATACGCAGTATTTT
CDR3 protein: CASSPLARLAGTSTDTQYF
D gene: TRBD2
J gene: TRBJ2-3
V gene: TRBV18
clone size: -

CDR3 DNA: TGTGCCAGCAGCTTGGGACTAGCGGGGTACAATGAGCAGTTCTTC
CDR3 protein: CASSLGLAGYNEQFF
D gene: TRBD2
J gene: TRBJ2-1
V gene: TRBV7-3
clone size: -

CDR3 DNA: TGTGCCAGCAGCCCTAGGGAGGTGAGCACTGAAGCTTTCTTT
CDR3 protein: CASSPREVSTEAFF
D gene: -
J gene: TRBJ1-1
V gene: TRBV7-8
clone size: -

CDR3 DNA: TGTGCCAGTGACTGGTCGGGGGGCACTGAAGCTTTCTTT
CDR3 protein: CASDWSGGTEAFF
D gene: -
J gene: TRBJ1-1
V gene: TRBV19
clone size: -

CDR3 DNA: TGTGCCAGCAGCCCCCACCAGGACCAGCGGGAGGGAAATGAGCAGTTCTTC
CDR3 protein: CASSPHQDQREGNEQFF
D gene: -
J gene: TRBJ2-1
V gene: TRBV21-1
clone size: once

CDR3 DNA: TGTGCCAGCAGCTGGCCCAAGATCGGACAGGGTTCGAACACCGGGGAGCTGTTTTTT
CDR3 protein: CASSWPKIGQGSNTGELFF
D gene: TRBD1
J gene: TRBJ2-2
V gene: TRBV11-2
clone size: -